The next 9 T cell receptor beta chains were all read from a single sample in a study of OX40 agonist ivuxolimab in advanced cancers. Libraries were prepared by immunoSEQ multiplex PCR; TCRdb keeps only in-frame clonotypes and omits some of them. The table lists around 50,000 clones, around 89% of them singletons. This specimen consisted of CD4+ or CD8+ T cells sorted from blood, obtained in a trial of the OX40 agonist ivuxolimab. The receptors shown here come from an adult with an advanced solid tumor such as melanoma, head and neck, liver or kidney cancer.

The gene calls are TRBV27 and TRBJ2-6; D not certain. The ends were cut back, 6 bases at V and 0 bases at J, with 9 bases in the middle. The CDR3 totals 15 residues. CDR1 is MNHEY, CDR2 SMNVEV, per germline (reference sequence). CDR3 loop: CASSPVYSGANVLTF. The CDR3 bases are TGTGCCAGCAGCCCAGTCTACTCTGGGGCCAACGTCCTGACTTTC. Together with reference TRBV27 and TRBJ2-6, the CDR3 gives the full variable domain: EAQVTQNPRYLITVTGKKLTVTCSQNMNHEYMSWYRQDPGLGLRQIYYSMNVEVTDKGDVPEGYKVSRKEKRNFPLILESPSPNQTSLYFCASSPVYSGANVLTFGAGSRLTVL.

V is TRBV2 and J is TRBJ2-7, with TRBD1 as a possible D gene (5 bases). V shed 2 bases and J shed 3 bases, with 14 bases lying between them. The CDR3 covers 15 residues. Germline V lookup: CDR1 SNHLY, CDR2 FYNNEI. The CDR3 sequence is CASSELIGVGYEQYF. CDR3 sequence (DNA): TGTGCCAGCAGTGAACTTATAGGGGTGGGCTACGAGCAGTACTTC.

The V and J genes are TRBV7-9 and TRBJ2-7; D is unresolved. Germline CDR1 reads SEHNR; CDR2 reads FQNEAQ (reference sequence). The V end was cut by 3 bases, the J end by 4 bases, with 10 bases between. This CDR3 comprises 13 residues. CDR3 sequence (DNA): TGTGCCAGCAGCTTCCAGGAAAGATACGAGCAGTACTTC. Encoded protein: CASSFQERYEQYF. The full variable domain, completed using reference TRBV7-9 and TRBJ2-7, is DTGVSQNPRHKITKRGQNVTFRCDPISEHNRLYWYRQTLGQGPEFLTYFQNEAQLEKSRLLSDRFSAERPKGSFSTLEIQRTEQGDSAMYLCASSFQERYEQYFGPGTRLTVT.

The chain links TRBV5-1 to TRBJ2-5, with D perhaps given as TRBD1 or TRBD2 (5 bases each). CDR3 length equals 14 residues. The germline V gene has CDR1 SGHRS and CDR2 YFSETQ. Trimming removed 5 bases from V and 2 bases from J, with 13 bases in between. The CDR3 reads CASRPRDPQETQYF. The CDR3 coding sequence is TGCGCCAGCAGACCCCGGGACCCACAAGAGACCCAGTACTTC.

The rearrangement uses TRBV11-3 and TRBJ2-3; the match to TRBD2 covers 9 bases. V trimming: 4 bases; J trimming: 3 bases; junction bases outside the gene matches: 5. Germline CDR1 and CDR2: SGHNT and YENEEA. This CDR3 region has 15 residues. DNA for the CDR3: TGTGCCAGCAGCTCCCGGGCGGGGGGGACAGATACGCAGTATTTT. Its translation is CASSSRAGGTDTQYF.

V usage is TRBV2 and J usage is TRBJ1-1; TRBD1 might be the D (6 bases). CDR3 length: 15 residues. Germline values: CDR1 SNHLY, CDR2 FYNNEI. The V and J ends lost 0 bases and 4 bases respectively, with 12 bases between them. DNA of the CDR3: TGTGCCAGCAGTGAAGCCCATACAGGGACCACTGAAGCTTTCTTT. The encoded protein is CASSEAHTGTTEAFF.

The V and J genes are TRBV7-3 and TRBJ2-3; D may correspond to TRBD1 or TRBD2 (6 bases each). Germline V gene data show CDR1 as SGHTA and CDR2 as FQGTGA. Trimming left V 1 base short and J 3 bases short, with 11 bases between. The CDR3 consists of 15 residues. CDR3 loop: CASSLMGGSTDTQYF. The CDR3 DNA reads TGTGCCAGCAGCTTAATGGGGGGCTCGACAGATACGCAGTATTTT.

The genes are TRBV6-5 and TRBJ2-7, with 8 bases fitting TRBD2. In germline, CDR1 is MNHEY, CDR2 SVGAGI. The CDR3 covers 12 residues. The ends lost 5 bases at V and 4 bases at J; junction bases unmatched: 1. The CDR3 reads CASSTSGYEQYF. The CDR3 nucleotides are TGTGCCAGCAGTACTAGCGGATACGAGCAGTACTTC.

V gene TRBV7-9 combines with J gene TRBJ2-1, with D possibly matching TRBD2 (6 bases). The ends were cut back, 5 bases at V and 6 bases at J, with 20 bases in the middle. CDR1 is SEHNR and CDR2 is FQNEAQ in the germline V gene (reference sequence). The CDR3 has 16 amino acids. The CDR3 coding sequence is TGTGCCAGCAGCCCCACCGTGGGGGGATTGGGCAATGAGCAGTTCTTC. It translates to CASSPTVGGLGNEQFF.